This T cell receptor beta chain emerged from a study of technical replicates of blood from four donors. The CDR3 sequence is 16 residues long. The germline V gene encodes CDR1 SGDLS and CDR2 YYNGEE. Unmatched junction bases numbered 13, after V lost 4 bases and J lost 3 bases. The method was immunoSEQ multiplex PCR; TCRdb's version includes in-frame clones alone and lacks a portion of them. This table has about 78,000 clones, around 95% appearing once. The chain employs TRBV9 and TRBJ2-7; 7 nucleotides align to TRBD1. This sequence was found in a human donor in good health. Sequenced input: T cells isolated from PBMCs. The CDR3 DNA reads as TGTGCCAGCAGCCCCACGTCCGGGACAGACAACTACGAGCAGTACTTC. Its translation: CASSPTSGTDNYEQYF.